This TCR beta chain comes out of a study of graft-versus-host responses after intestinal transplantation. Study-wide context: Multivisceral, liver-intestinal, or isolated intestinal transplants were given to recipients. Anti-thymocyte globulin served as induction for all recipients, who then took tacrolimus and steroids for about three years. Study-wide points: Researchers found GvH clones in recipient marrow, and some showed up first in ileum or blood.

The germline V gene has CDR1 ENHRY and CDR2 SYGVKD. The CDR3 loop spans 15 amino acids. V was pared by 3 bases and J by 3 bases, with 12 bases between. Remarks on this clone: Its target is not known.

Sequenced by immunoSEQ multiplex PCR; TCRdb stores in-frame clones only, minus some. The data hold 93,000 or so clones, with under 95% observed a single time. This specimen was unstimulated CD8+ T cells sorted from spleen or lymph node cells, taken before intestinal transplant. The TCR comes from a human donor who received an intestinal transplant. The gene calls are TRBV10-3 and TRBJ1-5, with D possibly TRBD1 on 5 matching bases. CDR3 loop: CAISEGVTDNQPQHF. CDR3 coding DNA: TGTGCCATCAGTGAAGGGGTGACGGACAATCAGCCCCAGCATTTT.